This TCR beta chain is from a study of Graves' ophthalmopathy and Graves' hyperthyroidism. There are 14 residues in the CDR3. CDR1 is DFQATT and CDR2 is SNEGSKA in the germline V gene (reference sequence). The V end lost 6 bases, the J end lost 1 base, and 15 bases lay between the germline ends. This clonotype was observed a few times. RNA transcripts yielded amplified TCR beta CDR3 regions. HTBI-primed first-round RT-PCR preceded second-round multiplex PCR. MiXCR, run by TCRdb on the multiplex PCR reads, gives a single entry per CDR3 protein. The table has over 650,000 distinct CDR3 sequences, about 41% seen once.

The V call is TRBV20-1, the J call TRBJ1-1; possibly TRBD1 for D (5 bases). This TCR was sampled from an adult man with Graves' ophthalmopathy. The specimen sequenced was peripheral blood. The DNA of the CDR3 is TGCAGTGCAGTAGCTCCGGACACGAACACTGAAGCTTTCTTT. Its protein is CSAVAPDTNTEAFF.